The sequence of this T cell receptor beta chain was determined in a study of blood T cell repertoires in COVID-19. Study in general: Acute-phase and convalescent COVID-19 samples originated in the United States, Italy and Spain.

Method: immunoSEQ multiplex PCR; TCRdb's copy keeps in-frame clones and lacks some. Counted here are 150,000 or so clones, approximately 77% occurring once; the ten biggest clones make up roughly 20%. Germline trimming cut 1 base from V and 1 base from J; bases unmatched to any gene: 5. This CDR3 contains 16 residues. Germline loops: CDR1 SGDLS, CDR2 YYNGEE. This chain uses TRBV9 with TRBJ2-5; TRBD2 agrees at 9 bases. The source is a man aged 55 to 70 who had recovered from COVID-19. Sequenced input: PBMCs or T cells enriched from blood (not recorded which). CDR3 sequence reads: CASSVSASGAQETQYF. DNA of the CDR3: TGTGCCAGCAGCGTATCAGCTAGCGGGGCCCAAGAGACCCAGTACTTC.